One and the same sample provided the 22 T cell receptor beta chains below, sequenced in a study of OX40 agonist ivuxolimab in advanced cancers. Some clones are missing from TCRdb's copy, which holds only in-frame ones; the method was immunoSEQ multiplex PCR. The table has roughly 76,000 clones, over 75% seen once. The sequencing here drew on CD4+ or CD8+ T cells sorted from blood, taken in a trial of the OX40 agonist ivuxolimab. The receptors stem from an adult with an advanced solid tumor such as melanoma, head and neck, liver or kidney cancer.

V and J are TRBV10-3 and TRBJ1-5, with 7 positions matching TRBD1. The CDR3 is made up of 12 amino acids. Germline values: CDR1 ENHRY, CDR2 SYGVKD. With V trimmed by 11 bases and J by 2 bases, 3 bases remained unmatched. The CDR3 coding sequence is TGTGCCGTAGGGACAGGCAATCAGCCCCAGCATTTT. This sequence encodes CAVGTGNQPQHF.

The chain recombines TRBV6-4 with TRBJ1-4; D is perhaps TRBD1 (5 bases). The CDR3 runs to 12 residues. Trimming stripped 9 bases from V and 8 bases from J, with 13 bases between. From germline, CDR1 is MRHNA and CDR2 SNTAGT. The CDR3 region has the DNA TGTGCCAGGAAACCCAGGGACGAAAAACTGTTTTTT. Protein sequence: CARKPRDEKLFF.

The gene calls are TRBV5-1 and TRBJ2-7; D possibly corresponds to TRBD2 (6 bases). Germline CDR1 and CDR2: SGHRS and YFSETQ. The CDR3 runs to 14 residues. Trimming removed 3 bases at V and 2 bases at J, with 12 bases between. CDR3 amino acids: CASSWSSVPYEQYF. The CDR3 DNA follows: TGCGCCAGCAGCTGGTCTAGCGTTCCCTACGAGCAGTACTTC.

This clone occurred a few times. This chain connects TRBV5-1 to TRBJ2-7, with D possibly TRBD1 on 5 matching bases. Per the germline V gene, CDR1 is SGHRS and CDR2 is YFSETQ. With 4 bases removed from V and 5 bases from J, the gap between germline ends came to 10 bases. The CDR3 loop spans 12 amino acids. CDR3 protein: CASSRTFNEQYF. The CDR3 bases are TGCGCCAGCAGCAGGACATTTAACGAGCAGTACTTC.

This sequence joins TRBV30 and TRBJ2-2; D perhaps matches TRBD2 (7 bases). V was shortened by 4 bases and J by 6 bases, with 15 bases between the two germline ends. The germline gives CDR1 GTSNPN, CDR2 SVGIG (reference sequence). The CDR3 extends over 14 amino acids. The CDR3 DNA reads TGTGCCTGGAAGGGGGGGCAGGGTCCCGGGGAGCTGTTTTTT. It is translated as CAWKGGQGPGELFF.

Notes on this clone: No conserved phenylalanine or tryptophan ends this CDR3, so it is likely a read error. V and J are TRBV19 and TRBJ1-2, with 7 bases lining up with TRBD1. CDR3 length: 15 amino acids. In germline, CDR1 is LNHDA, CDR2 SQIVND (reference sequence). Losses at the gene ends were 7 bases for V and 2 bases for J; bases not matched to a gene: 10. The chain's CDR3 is CASIRGGGPNYGYTS. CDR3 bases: TGTGCCAGTATCCGGGGAGGGGGCCCAAACTATGGCTACACCTCC.

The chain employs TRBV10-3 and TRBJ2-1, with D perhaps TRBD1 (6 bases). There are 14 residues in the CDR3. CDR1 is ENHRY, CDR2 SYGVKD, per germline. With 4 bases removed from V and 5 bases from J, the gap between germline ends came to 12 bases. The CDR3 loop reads CAISALRGNNEQFF. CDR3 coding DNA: TGTGCCATCAGTGCGCTTAGGGGGAACAATGAGCAGTTCTTC.

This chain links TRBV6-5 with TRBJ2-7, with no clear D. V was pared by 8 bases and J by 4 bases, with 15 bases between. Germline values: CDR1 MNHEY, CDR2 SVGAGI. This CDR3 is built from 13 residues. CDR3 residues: CASVGPGPYEQYF. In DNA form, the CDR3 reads TGTGCCAGCGTAGGACCCGGGCCATACGAGCAGTACTTC.

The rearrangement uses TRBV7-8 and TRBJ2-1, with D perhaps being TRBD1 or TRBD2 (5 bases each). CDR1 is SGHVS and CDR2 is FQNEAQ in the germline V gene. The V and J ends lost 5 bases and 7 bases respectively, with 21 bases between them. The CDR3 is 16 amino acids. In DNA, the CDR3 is TGTGCCAGCAGCATCCGGGACCAAACTAGGGGTAATGAGCAGTTCTTC. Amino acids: CASSIRDQTRGNEQFF.

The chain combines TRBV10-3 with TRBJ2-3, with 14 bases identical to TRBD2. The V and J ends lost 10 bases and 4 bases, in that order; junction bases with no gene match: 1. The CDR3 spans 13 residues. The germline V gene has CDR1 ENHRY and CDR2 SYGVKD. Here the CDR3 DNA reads TGTGCCACGACTAGCGGGGGGGCAGATACGCAGTATTTT. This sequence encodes CATTSGGADTQYF.

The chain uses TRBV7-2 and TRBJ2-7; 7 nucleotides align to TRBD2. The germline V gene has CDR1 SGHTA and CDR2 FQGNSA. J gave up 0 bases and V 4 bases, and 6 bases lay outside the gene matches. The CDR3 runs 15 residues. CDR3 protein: CASSSSGVGSYEQYF. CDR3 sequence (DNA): TGTGCCAGCAGCTCCAGCGGGGTGGGCTCCTACGAGCAGTACTTC. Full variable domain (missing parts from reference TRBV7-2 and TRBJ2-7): GAGVSQSPSNKVTEKGKDVELRCDPISGHTALYWYRQSLGQGLEFLIYFQGNSAPDKSGLPSDRFSAERTGGSVSTLTIQRTQQEDSAVYLCASSSSGVGSYEQYFGPGTRLTVT.

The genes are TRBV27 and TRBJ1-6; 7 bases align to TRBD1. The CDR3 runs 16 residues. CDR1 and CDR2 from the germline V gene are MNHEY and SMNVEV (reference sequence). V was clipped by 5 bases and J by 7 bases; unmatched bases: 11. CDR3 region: CASSRRQGQKNSPLHF. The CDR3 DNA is TGTGCCAGCAGTCGGCGACAGGGTCAGAAGAATTCACCCCTCCACTTT.

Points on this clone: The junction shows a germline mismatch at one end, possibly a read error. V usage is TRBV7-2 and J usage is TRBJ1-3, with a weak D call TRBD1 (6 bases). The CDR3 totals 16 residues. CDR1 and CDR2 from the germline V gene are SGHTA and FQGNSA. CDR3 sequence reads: CASSPSLGGSGNTTYF. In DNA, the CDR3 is TGTGCCAGCAGCCCCAGTCTGGGGGGCTCAGGAAACACCACATATTTT.

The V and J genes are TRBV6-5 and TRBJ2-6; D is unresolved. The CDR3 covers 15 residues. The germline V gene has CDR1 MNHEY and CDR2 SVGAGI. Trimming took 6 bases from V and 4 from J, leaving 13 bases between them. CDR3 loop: CASSLHWSGANVLTF. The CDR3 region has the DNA TGTGCCAGCAGCCTTCACTGGTCCGGGGCCAACGTCCTGACTTTC.

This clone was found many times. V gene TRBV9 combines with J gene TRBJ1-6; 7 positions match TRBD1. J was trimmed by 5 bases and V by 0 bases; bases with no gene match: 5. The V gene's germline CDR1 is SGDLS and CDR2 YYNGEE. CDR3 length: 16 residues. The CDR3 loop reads CASSVGVGTDNSPLHF. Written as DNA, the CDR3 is TGTGCCAGCAGCGTAGGAGTAGGGACAGATAATTCACCCCTCCACTTT.

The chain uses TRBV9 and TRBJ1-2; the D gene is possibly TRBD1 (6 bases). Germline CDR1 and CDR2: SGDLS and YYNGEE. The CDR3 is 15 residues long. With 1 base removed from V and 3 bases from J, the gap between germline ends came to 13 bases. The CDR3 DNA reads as TGTGCCAGCAGCGTATCAGGGGAGAGAGACTATGGCTACACCTTC. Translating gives CASSVSGERDYGYTF.

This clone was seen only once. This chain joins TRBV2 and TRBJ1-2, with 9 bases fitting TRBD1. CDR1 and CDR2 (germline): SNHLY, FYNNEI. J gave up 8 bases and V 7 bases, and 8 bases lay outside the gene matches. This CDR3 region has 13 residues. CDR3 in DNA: TGTGCCAGCATTTCCGGGACAGGGTTGGGCTACACCTTC. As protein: CASISGTGLGYTF.

This CDR3 reads CASSSSGGVYEQYF. In DNA, the CDR3 is TGTGCCAGCAGCTCCTCGGGGGGTGTCTACGAGCAGTACTTC. This sequence joins TRBV7-9 and TRBJ2-7; 7 positions agree with TRBD2. CDR3 length equals 14 residues. Trimming cost V 4 bases and J 3 bases; bases outside gene matches: 6. CDR1 and CDR2 from the germline V gene are SEHNR and FQNEAQ (reference sequence).

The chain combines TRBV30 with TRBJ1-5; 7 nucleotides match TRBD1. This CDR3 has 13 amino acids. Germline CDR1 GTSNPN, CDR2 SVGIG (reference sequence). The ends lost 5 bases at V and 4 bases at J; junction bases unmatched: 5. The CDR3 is CAWSGQRNQPQHF. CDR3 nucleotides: TGTGCCTGGTCGGGACAGCGAAATCAGCCCCAGCATTTT.

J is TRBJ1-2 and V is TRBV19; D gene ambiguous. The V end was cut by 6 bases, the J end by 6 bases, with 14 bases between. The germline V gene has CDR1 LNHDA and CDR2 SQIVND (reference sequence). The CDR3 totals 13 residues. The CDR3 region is CASRVVGYDGYTF. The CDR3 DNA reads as TGTGCCAGTAGGGTTGTAGGATACGATGGCTACACCTTC.

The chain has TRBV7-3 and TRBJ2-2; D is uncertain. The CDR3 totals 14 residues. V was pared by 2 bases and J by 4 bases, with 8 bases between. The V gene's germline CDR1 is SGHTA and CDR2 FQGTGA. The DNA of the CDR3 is TGTGCCAGCAGCTTAGGGATGGCCACCGGGGAGCTGTTTTTT. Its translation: CASSLGMATGELFF.

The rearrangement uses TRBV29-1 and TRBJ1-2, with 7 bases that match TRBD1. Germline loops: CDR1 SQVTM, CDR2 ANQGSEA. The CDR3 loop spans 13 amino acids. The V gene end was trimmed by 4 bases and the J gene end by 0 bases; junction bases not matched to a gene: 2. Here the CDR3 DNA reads TGCAGCGTTGTCGGGACAGCTAACTATGGCTACACCTTC. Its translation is CSVVGTANYGYTF.